The rows below give T cell receptor beta chains drawn from one sample of a study of T cell responses to AZD1222 COVID-19 vaccine. Data came from immunoSEQ multiplex PCR; TCRdb stores just in-frame clones and leaves some out. The table lists around 130,000 clones, roughly 89% of them singletons, with 0.9% to 1.4% in the top ten. Sequencing was performed on peripheral blood, taken 28 days after the second AZD1222 dose. The receptor source for this set is an adult who received the AZD1222 COVID-19 vaccine. Both conserved end residues are part of each CDR3. D genes are given only for firm matches. Some rows have no size entry. The others give once, few or many, or a class for an expanded clone.

D gene	J gene	clone size	V gene	CDR3 protein	CDR3 DNA
TRBD1	TRBJ1-4	once	TRBV19	CATRGTGNPGNEKLFF	TGTGCCACCAGGGGGACAGGGAATCCGGGTAATGAAAAACTGTTTTTT
TRBD2	TRBJ2-5	-	TRBV5-4	CASSRTSGGTETQYF	TGTGCCAGCAGTCGGACTAGCGGGGGTACGGAGACCCAGTACTTC
-	TRBJ1-4	-	TRBV7-9	CASSGAGATNEKLFF	TGTGCCAGCAGCGGAGCAGGGGCAACTAATGAAAAACTGTTTTTT
TRBD2	TRBJ2-3	-	TRBV27	CASSPLGLAGSGTDTQYF	TGTGCCAGCAGTCCCCTGGGACTAGCGGGGTCCGGCACAGATACGCAGTATTTT
-	TRBJ2-1	-	TRBV7-3	CASSPGWAVYNEQFF	TGTGCCTCTAGCCCGGGGTGGGCGGTTTACAATGAGCAGTTCTTC
-	TRBJ1-6	-	TRBV11-3	CASSLGTGASPLHF	TGTGCCAGCAGCTTAGGCACGGGGGCTTCACCCCTCCACTTT
-	TRBJ2-7	-	TRBV7-2	CASSPGLVVYEQYF	TGTGCCAGCAGCCCCGGCCTAGTGGTTTACGAGCAGTACTTC
-	TRBJ1-2	-	TRBV18	CASSPRDLKWGYTF	TGTGCCAGCTCCCCTAGGGATCTCAAGTGGGGCTACACCTTC
TRBD2	TRBJ2-1	-	TRBV5-1	CASSPQVAGVNEQFF	TGCGCCAGCAGCCCCCAGGTAGCGGGGGTCAATGAGCAGTTCTTC
-	TRBJ2-1	-	TRBV7-2	CASSLGSAGRYNEQFF	TGTGCCAGCAGCTTAGGTTCTGCGGGCCGGTACAATGAGCAGTTCTTC
-	TRBJ2-3	-	TRBV30	CAWSPGGTDTQYF	TGTGCCTGGAGTCCAGGGGGCACAGATACGCAGTATTTT
-	TRBJ1-2	-	TRBV12-3/TRBV12-4	CASKWGLAYTF	TGTGCCAGTAAATGGGGGCTCGCCTACACCTTC
TRBD2	TRBJ2-3	-	TRBV5-1	CASSFVLAGGDTQYF	TGCGCCAGCAGCTTTGTACTAGCGGGGGGGGATACGCAGTATTTT
-	TRBJ1-6	-	TRBV9	CASSDTGTYNSPLHF	TGTGCCAGCAGCGACACCGGGACCTATAATTCACCCCTCCACTTT
TRBD2	TRBJ2-7	-	TRBV19	CASSVVSGPYEQYF	TGTGCCAGTAGTGTCGTTAGCGGGCCCTACGAGCAGTACTTC
-	TRBJ2-2	-	TRBV30	CAWERGLNTGELFF	TGTGCCTGGGAAAGGGGATTAAACACCGGGGAGCTGTTTTTT
-	TRBJ2-2	-	TRBV18	CASSTATVNTGELFF	TGTGCCAGCTCCACGGCGACAGTAAACACCGGGGAGCTGTTTTTT
TRBD1	TRBJ1-1	-	TRBV30	CAWSTGTGPANTEAFF	TGTGCCTGGAGTACCGGGACAGGGCCGGCGAACACTGAAGCTTTCTTT
TRBD1	TRBJ1-2	-	TRBV27	CASRLTGGHGYTF	TGTGCCAGCAGACTGACAGGGGGCCATGGCTACACCTTC